This T cell receptor beta chain was documented in a study of blood T cells in healthy people across ages. Each of the donors had approximately 10 milliliters of peripheral blood drawn into EDTA-treated Vacutainer tubes. Germline CDR1 and CDR2: GTSNPN and SVGIG (reference sequence). The CDR3 sequence is 13 residues long. The V end lost 4 bases, the J end lost 4 bases, and 13 bases lay between the germline ends. Then a second PCR, running roughly 7 to 11 cycles, was carried out with a sample-barcoded 5' primer and a J-beta primer mix. Every single cDNA molecule received a tag from a template-switch adaptor with 12 random nucleotides. One entry per CDR3 protein, called by TCRdb with MiXCR from the 5' RACE reads. The repertoire includes about a million distinct CDR3 sequences, around 49% of them detected once, and roughly an eighth sits in the top ten.

This receptor was taken from a man younger than 45 in good health. This chain joins TRBV30 and TRBJ1-2; TRBD1 is a possible D gene (5 bases). The sequencing sample was made of blood. CDR3 sequence (DNA): TGTGCCTGGAACACGGGGCTCGGCTATGGCTACACCTTC. This translates into CAWNTGLGYGYTF.